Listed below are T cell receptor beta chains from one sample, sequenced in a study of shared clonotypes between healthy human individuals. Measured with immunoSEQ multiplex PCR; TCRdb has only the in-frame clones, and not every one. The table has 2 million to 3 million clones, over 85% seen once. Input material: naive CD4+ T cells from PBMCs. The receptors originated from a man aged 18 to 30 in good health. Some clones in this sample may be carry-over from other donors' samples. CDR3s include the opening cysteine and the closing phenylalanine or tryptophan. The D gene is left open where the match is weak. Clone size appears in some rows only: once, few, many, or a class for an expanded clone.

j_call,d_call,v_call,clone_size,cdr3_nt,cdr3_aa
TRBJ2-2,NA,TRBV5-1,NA,TGCGCCAGCAGTTCAGGAAACACCGGGGAGCTGTTTTTT,CASSSGNTGELFF
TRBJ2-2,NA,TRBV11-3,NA,TGTGCCAGCAGCCCAGTCCCCGGGGAGCTGTTTTTT,CASSPVPGELFF
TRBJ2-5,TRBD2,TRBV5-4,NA,TGTGCCAGCAGCTCTGGGACTAGCGGGAGCATTTGGGAGACCCAGTACTTC,CASSSGTSGSIWETQYF
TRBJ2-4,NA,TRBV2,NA,TGTGCCAGCAGCCCGGAGGTCCAAAACATTCAGTACTTC,CASSPEVQNIQYF
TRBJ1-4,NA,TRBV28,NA,TGTGCCAGCAACATGGCATCTAATGAAAAACTGTTTTTT,CASNMASNEKLFF
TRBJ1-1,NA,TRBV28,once,TGTGCCAGCAGTTCTCCGACAGGAAAAAACACTGAAGCTTTCTTT,CASSSPTGKNTEAFF
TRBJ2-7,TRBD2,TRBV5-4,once,TGTGCCAGCAGCTTCCCCGGGACTAGCGGTTCCTACGAGCAGTACTTC,CASSFPGTSGSYEQYF
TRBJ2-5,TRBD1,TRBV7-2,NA,TGTGCCAGCAGCTCAGGACAGGGGTCGGAGACCCAGTACTTC,CASSSGQGSETQYF
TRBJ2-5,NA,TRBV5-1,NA,TGCGCCAGCAGCTCGGACGGGGAGCAGTACTTC,CASSSDGEQYF
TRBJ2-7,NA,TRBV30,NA,TGTGCCTGGGGACCCGAACTAGGCTCCGAGCAGTACTTC,CAWGPELGSEQYF
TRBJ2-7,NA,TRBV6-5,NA,TGTGCCAGCAGTTACTCAGGGGGGGCCAACGAGCAGTACTTC,CASSYSGGANEQYF
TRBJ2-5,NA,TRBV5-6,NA,TGTGCCAGCAGCCTGGAGTACCGGGGGACCCAGTACTTC,CASSLEYRGTQYF
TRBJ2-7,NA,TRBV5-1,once,TGCGCCAGCAGCTTGGGGGCCGCCGGTGGCGAGCAGTACTTC,CASSLGAAGGEQYF
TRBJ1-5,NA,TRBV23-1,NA,TGCGCCAGCAGTCAATCGAGGCAGGAGTCTTATAGCAATCAGCCCCAGCATTTT,CASSQSRQESYSNQPQHF
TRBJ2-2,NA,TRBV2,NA,TGTGCCAGCAGTCCCCGGACAGCTAACACCGGGGAGCTGTTTTTT,CASSPRTANTGELFF
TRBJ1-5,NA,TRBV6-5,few,TGTGCCAGCAGAGCGGGGGGCCCCTACAATCAGCCCCAGCATTTT,CASRAGGPYNQPQHF
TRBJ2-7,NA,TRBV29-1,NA,TGCAGCGTTGCTTCGGACTACGAGCAGTACTTC,CSVASDYEQYF
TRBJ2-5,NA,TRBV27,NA,TGTGCCAGCAGTTTCATATTCCAAGAGACCCAGTACTTC,CASSFIFQETQYF
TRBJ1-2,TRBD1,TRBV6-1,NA,TGTGCCAGCACAGGACAGGGGGACTATGGCTACACCTTC,CASTGQGDYGYTF
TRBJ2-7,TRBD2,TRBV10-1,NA,TGCGCCAGCAGCCCCGGGACTAGCGCTTACGAGCAGTACTTC,CASSPGTSAYEQYF
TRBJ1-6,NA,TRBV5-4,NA,TGTGCCAGCAGCTTGGACAGGAATTCACCCCTCCACTTT,CASSLDRNSPLHF
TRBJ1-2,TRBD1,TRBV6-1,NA,TGTGCCAGCAGTGAAGTAGGACAGGTTGGGGGCTACACCTTC,CASSEVGQVGGYTF
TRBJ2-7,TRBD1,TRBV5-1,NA,TGCGCCAGCAGCTACTGGACAGGGGTCTCCTACGAGCAGTACTTC,CASSYWTGVSYEQYF